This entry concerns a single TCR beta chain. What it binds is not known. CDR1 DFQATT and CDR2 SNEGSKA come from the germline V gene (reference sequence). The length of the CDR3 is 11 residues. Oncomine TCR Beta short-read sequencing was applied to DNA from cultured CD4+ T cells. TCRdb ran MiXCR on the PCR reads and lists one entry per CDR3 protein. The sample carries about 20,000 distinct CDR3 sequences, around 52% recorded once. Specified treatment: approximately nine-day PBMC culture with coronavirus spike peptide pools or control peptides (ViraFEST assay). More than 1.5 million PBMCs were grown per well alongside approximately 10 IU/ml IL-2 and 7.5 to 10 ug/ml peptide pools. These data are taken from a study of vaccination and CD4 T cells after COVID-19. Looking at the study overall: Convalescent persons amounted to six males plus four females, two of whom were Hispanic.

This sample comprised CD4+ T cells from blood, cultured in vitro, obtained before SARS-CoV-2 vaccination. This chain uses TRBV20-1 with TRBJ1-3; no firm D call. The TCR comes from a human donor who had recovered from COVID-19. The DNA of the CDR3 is TGCACAGCTAGTTTGGGAAACACCATATATTTT. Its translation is CTASLGNTIYF.